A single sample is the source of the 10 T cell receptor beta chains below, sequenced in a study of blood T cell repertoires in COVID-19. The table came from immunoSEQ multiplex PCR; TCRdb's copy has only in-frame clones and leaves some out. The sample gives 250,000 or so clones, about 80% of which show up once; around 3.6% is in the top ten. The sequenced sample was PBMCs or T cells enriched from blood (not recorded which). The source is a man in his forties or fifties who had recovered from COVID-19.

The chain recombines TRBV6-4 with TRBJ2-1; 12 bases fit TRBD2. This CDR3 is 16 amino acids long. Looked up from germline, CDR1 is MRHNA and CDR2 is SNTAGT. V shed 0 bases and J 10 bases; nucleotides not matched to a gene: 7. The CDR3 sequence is CASSDSGLAGKGEQFF. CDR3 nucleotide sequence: TGTGCCAGCAGTGACTCCGGACTAGCGGGAAAAGGAGAGCAGTTCTTC.

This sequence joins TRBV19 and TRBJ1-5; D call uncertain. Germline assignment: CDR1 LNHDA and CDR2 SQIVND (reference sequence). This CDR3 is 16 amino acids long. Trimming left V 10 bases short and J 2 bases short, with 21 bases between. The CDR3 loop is CATHNTWAVGNQPQHF. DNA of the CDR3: TGTGCCACCCACAACACATGGGCCGTAGGCAATCAGCCCCAGCATTTT.

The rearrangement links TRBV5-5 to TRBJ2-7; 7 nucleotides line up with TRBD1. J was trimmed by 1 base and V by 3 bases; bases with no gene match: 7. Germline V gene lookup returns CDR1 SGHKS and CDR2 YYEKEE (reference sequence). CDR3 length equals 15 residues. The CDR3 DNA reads TGTGCCAGCAGCTCCGACAGGGTGTGGTCCTACGAGCAGTACTTC. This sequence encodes CASSSDRVWSYEQYF.

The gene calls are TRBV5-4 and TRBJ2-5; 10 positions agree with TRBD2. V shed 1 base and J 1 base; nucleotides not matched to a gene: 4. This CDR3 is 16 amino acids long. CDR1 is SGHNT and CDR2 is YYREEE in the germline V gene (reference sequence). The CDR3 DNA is TGTGCCAGCAGCTTGATCGGACTAGCGGCCCAAGAGACCCAGTACTTC. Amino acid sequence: CASSLIGLAAQETQYF.

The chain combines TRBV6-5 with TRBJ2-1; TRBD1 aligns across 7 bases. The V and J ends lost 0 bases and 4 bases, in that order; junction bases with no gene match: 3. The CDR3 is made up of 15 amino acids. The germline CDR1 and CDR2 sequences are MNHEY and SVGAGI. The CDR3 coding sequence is TGTGCCAGCAGTTACTCAGGGACAGAATACAATGAGCAGTTCTTC. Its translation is CASSYSGTEYNEQFF.

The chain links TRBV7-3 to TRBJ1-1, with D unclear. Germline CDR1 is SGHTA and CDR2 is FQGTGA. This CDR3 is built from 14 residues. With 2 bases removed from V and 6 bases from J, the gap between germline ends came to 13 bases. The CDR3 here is CASSLDGSRAEAFF. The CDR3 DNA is TGTGCCAGCAGCTTAGACGGGAGCCGGGCTGAAGCTTTCTTT.

This CDR3 is CASSLLPQETQYF. The CDR3 region has the DNA TGTGCCAGCAGCCTACTCCCCCAAGAGACCCAGTACTTC. The chain carries TRBV28 and TRBJ2-5; unclear D gene. V was shortened by 6 bases and J by 1 base, with 9 bases between the two germline ends. CDR1 MDHEN and CDR2 SYDVKM come from the germline V gene. The CDR3 covers 13 residues.

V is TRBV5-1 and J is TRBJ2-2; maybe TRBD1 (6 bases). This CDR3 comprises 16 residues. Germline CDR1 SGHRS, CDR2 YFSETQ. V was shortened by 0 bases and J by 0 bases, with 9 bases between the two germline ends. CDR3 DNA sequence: TGCGCCAGCAGCTTGGTTGGGGACACGAACACCGGGGAGCTGTTTTTT. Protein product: CASSLVGDTNTGELFF.

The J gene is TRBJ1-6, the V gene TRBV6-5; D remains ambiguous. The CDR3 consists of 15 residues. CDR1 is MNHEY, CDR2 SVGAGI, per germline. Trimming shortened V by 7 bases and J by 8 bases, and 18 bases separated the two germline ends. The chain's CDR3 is CASTVTPGLYSPLHF. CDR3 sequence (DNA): TGTGCCAGCACTGTGACGCCAGGTCTATATTCACCCCTCCACTTT.

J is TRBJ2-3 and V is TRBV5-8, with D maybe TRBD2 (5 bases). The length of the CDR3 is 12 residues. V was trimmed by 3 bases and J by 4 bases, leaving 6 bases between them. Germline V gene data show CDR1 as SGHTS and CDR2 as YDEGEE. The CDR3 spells CASSWRADTQYF. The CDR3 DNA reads TGTGCCAGCAGCTGGCGGGCAGATACGCAGTATTTT.